These 8 T cell receptor beta chains were all obtained from the same sample, sequenced in a study of blood T cell repertoires in COVID-19. The data were produced by immunoSEQ multiplex PCR, yet TCRdb's version contains in-frame clones alone and is incomplete. Seen here are around 23,000 clones, approximately 90% observed once, and the top ten hold 15% to 20%. Input material: peripheral blood. These receptor sequences come from a human donor in a cohort sampled during active COVID-19.

A single count supports this clone. CDR3 bases: TGTGCCAGCAGTTACTCGAGGGGGGGCAACTATGGCTACACCTTC. This sequence encodes CASSYSRGGNYGYTF. This chain links TRBV6-5 with TRBJ1-2; tentatively, D is TRBD1 (6 bases). The V and J ends lost 0 bases and 2 bases respectively, with 10 bases between them. The germline V gene has CDR1 MNHEY and CDR2 SVGAGI. CDR3 length: 15 residues.

This chain links TRBV20-1 with TRBJ1-2; D perhaps matches TRBD1 (5 bases). V shed 4 bases and J shed 3 bases, with 6 bases lying between them. The CDR3 loop spans 11 amino acids. Germline CDR1 DFQATT, CDR2 SNEGSKA (reference sequence). The CDR3 nucleotides read TGCAGTGCTACAGGGTACTATGGCTACACCTTC. Protein product: CSATGYYGYTF.

The rearrangement joins TRBV30 to TRBJ1-4, with 11 bases matching TRBD1. CDR3 length: 15 residues. The germline V gene encodes CDR1 GTSNPN and CDR2 SVGIG (reference sequence). Germline trimming cut 6 bases from V and 7 bases from J; bases unmatched to any gene: 10. The CDR3 DNA reads TGTGCCTGCTCCCCCTCCGGGACAGGGGGTGAAAAACTGTTTTTT. Translation: CACSPSGTGGEKLFF.

V and J are TRBV3-1 (or the pseudogene TRBV3-2) and TRBJ2-5; D possibly corresponds to TRBD2 (6 bases). The CDR3 consists of 17 residues. Germline V CDR1 and CDR2: LGHDT, YNNKEL (reference sequence). The ends were cut back, 3 bases at V and 2 bases at J, with 19 bases in the middle. CDR3: CASSHFELAATQETQYF. Here the CDR3 DNA reads TGTGCCAGCAGCCATTTCGAGTTAGCGGCCACTCAAGAGACCCAGTACTTC.

This sequence joins TRBV7-9 and TRBJ1-1, with D hard to call. The ends were cut back, 1 base at V and 5 bases at J, with 11 bases in the middle. Germline loops: CDR1 SEHNR, CDR2 FQNEAQ (reference sequence). This CDR3 is built from 14 residues. The CDR3 protein is CASSLGGAPTEAFF. The CDR3 DNA is TGTGCCAGCAGCTTAGGAGGCGCCCCAACTGAAGCTTTCTTT.

The J gene is TRBJ1-6, the V gene TRBV3-1 (or the pseudogene TRBV3-2); TRBD1 is a possible D gene (6 bases). This CDR3 comprises 14 residues. Germline V gene lookup returns CDR1 LGHDT and CDR2 YNNKEL (reference sequence). Trimming removed 1 base at V and 10 bases at J, with 11 bases between. The CDR3 DNA sequence: TGTGCCAGCAGCCAAGTCGGGAGGGGGTCACCCCTCCACTTT. This gives the protein CASSQVGRGSPLHF.

The chain is built from TRBV11-2 and TRBJ1-5; 7 bases line up with TRBD1. This CDR3 spans 15 amino acids. Unmatched junction bases numbered 10, after V lost 5 bases and J lost 6 bases. Germline loops: CDR1 SGHAT, CDR2 FQNNGV. The CDR3 region is CASSRDRVEGQPQHF. The CDR3 bases are TGTGCCAGCAGCAGAGACAGGGTTGAAGGTCAGCCCCAGCATTTT.

This chain links TRBV4-1 with TRBJ1-3; D gene ambiguous. Germline-derived CDR1 and CDR2 are MGHRA and YSYEKL. V lost 0 bases and J 0 bases, leaving 9 bases between the germline ends. This CDR3 comprises 16 residues. The CDR3 loop reads CASSQDERASGNTIYF. The DNA for the CDR3 is TGCGCCAGCAGCCAAGATGAGAGGGCCTCTGGAAACACCATATATTTT.